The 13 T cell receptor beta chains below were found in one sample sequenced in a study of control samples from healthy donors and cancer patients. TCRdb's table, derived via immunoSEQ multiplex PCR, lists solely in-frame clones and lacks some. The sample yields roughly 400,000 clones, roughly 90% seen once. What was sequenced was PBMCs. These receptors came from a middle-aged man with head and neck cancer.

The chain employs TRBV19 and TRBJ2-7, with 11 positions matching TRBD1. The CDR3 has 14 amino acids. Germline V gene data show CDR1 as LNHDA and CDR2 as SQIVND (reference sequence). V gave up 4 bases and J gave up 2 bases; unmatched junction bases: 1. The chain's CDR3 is CASSRGQGAYEQYF. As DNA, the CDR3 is TGTGCCAGTAGTAGGGGACAGGGGGCCTACGAGCAGTACTTC.

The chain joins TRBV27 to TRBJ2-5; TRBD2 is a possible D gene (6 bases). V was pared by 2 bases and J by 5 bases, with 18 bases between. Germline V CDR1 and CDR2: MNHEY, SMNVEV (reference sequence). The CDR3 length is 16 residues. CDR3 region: CASSLLGVGGSETQYF. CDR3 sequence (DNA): TGTGCCAGCAGTTTACTAGGTGTCGGGGGATCGGAGACCCAGTACTTC.

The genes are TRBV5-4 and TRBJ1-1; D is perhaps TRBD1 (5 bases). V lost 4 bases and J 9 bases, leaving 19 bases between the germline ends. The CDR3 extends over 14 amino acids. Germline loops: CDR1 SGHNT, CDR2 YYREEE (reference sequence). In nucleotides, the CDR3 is TGTGCCAGCAGCCCGACAGTGGGAGAAAGTAAAGCTTTCTTT. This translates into CASSPTVGESKAFF. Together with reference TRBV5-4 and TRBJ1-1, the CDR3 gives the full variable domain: ETGVTQSPTHLIKTRGQQVTLRCSSQSGHNTVSWYQQALGQGPQFIFQYYREEENGRGNFPPRFSGLQFPNYSSELNVNALELDDSALYLCASSPTVGESKAFFGQGTRLTVV.

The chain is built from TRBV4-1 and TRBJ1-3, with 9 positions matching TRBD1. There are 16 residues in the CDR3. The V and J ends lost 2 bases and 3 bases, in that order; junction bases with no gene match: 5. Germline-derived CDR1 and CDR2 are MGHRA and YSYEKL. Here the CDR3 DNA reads TGCGCCAGCAGCCAATCTGTGGACAGGGGTGGAAACACCATATATTTT. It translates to CASSQSVDRGGNTIYF.

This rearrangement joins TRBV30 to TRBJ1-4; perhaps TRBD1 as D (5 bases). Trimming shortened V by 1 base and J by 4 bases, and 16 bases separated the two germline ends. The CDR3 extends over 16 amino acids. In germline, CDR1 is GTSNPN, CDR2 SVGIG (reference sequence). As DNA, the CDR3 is TGTGCCTGGAGTGATCCCATGGGACGGCTTAATGAAAAACTGTTTTTT. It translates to CAWSDPMGRLNEKLFF.

The CDR3 nucleotides read TGTGCCAGCAGCCGGGATCCCTCCATTTACGGGGAGCTGTTTTTT. Translated, it gives CASSRDPSIYGELFF. The chain couples TRBV7-2 to TRBJ2-2; TRBD2 is a possible D gene (5 bases). This CDR3 has 15 amino acids. Trimming cost V 5 bases and J 7 bases, with 17 bases left between them. The germline CDR1 and CDR2 sequences are SGHTA and FQGNSA.

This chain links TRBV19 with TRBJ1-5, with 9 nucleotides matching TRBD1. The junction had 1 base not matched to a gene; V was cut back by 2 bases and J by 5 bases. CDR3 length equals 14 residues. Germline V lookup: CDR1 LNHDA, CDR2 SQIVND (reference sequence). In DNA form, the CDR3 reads TGTGCCAGTAGTATAACAGGGGGCCATCAGCCCCAGCATTTT. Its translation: CASSITGGHQPQHF.

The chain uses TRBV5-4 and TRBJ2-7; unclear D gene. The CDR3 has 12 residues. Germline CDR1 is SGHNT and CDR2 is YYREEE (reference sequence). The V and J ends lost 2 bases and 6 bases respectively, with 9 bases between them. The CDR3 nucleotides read TGTGCCAGCAGCTTCGGGCTGAGCGAGCAGTACTTC. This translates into CASSFGLSEQYF.

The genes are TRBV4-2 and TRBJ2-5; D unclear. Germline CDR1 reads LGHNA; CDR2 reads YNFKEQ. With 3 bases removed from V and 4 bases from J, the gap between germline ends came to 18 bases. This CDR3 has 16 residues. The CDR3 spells CASSQEISSGRETQYF. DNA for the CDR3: TGTGCCAGCAGCCAGGAAATTAGTAGTGGTCGAGAGACCCAGTACTTC.

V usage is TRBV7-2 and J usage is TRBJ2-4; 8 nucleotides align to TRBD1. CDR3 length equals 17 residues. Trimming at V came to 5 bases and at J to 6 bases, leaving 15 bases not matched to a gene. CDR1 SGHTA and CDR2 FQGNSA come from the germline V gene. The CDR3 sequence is CASSRAGSGGRRNIQYF. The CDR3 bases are TGTGCCAGCAGCCGCGCCGGATCAGGGGGCAGGAGAAACATTCAGTACTTC.

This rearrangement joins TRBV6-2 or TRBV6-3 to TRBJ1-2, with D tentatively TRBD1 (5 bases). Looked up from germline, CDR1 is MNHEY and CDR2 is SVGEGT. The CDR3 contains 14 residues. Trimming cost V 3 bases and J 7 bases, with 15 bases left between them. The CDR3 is CASSYRGLVGGYTF. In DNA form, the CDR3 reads TGTGCCAGCAGTTATCGGGGCCTCGTTGGTGGCTACACCTTC.

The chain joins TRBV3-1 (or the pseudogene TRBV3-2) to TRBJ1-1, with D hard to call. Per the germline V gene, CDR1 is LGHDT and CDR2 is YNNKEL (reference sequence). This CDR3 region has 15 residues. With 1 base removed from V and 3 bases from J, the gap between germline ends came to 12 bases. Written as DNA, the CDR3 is TGTGCCAGCAGCCAAGGTGAAATTGGGGACACTGAAGCTTTCTTT. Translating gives CASSQGEIGDTEAFF.

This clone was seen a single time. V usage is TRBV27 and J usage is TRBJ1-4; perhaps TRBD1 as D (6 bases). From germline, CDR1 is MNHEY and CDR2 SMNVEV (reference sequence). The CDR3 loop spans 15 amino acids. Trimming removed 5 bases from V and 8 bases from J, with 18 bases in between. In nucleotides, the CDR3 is TGTGCCAGCAGTCCCCGGGGAGGGGGTTTCGAAAAACTGTTTTTT. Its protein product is CASSPRGGGFEKLFF.